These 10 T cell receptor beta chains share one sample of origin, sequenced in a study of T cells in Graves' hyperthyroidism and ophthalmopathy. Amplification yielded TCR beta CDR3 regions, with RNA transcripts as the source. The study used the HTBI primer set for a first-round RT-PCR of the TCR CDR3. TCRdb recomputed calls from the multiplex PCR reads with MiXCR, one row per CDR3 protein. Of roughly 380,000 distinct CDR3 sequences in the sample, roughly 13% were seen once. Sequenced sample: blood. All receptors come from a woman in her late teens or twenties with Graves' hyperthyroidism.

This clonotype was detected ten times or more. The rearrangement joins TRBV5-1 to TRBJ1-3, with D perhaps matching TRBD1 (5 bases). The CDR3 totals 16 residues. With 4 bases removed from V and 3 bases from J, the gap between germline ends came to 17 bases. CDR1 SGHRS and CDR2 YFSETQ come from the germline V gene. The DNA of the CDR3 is TGCGCCAGCAGCAGTACCCAGGGACTGGGTGGAAACACCATATATTTT. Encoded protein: CASSSTQGLGGNTIYF.

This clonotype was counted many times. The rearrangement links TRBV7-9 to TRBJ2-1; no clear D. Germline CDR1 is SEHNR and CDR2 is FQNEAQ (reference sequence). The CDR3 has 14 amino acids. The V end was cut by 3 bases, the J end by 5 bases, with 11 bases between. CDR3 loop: CASSLSFWDNEQFF. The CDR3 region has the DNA TGTGCCAGCAGCTTGTCATTTTGGGACAATGAGCAGTTCTTC. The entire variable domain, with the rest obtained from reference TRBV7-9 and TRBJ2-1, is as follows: DTGVSQNPRHKITKRGQNVTFRCDPISEHNRLYWYRQTLGQGPEFLTYFQNEAQLEKSRLLSDRFSAERPKGSFSTLEIQRTEQGDSAMYLCASSLSFWDNEQFFGPGTRLTVL.

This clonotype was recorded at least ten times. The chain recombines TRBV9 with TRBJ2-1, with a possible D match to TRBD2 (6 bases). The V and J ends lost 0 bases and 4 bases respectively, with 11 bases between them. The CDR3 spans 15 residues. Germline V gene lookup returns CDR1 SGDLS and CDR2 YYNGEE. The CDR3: CASSVGGINYNEQFF. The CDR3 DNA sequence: TGTGCCAGCAGCGTAGGCGGGATAAATTACAATGAGCAGTTCTTC. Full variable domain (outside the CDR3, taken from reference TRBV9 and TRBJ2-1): DSGVTQTPKHLITATGQRVTLRCSPRSGDLSVYWYQQSLDQGLQFLIQYYNGEERAKGNILERFSAQQFPDLHSELNLSSLELGDSALYFCASSVGGINYNEQFFGPGTRLTVL.

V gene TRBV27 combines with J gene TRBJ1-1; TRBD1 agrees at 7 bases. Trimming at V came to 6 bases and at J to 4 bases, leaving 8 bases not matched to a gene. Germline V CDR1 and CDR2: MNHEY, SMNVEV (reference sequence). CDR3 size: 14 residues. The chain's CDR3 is CASSLEQGSTEAFF. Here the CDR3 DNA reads TGTGCCAGCAGCCTGGAACAGGGGAGCACTGAAGCTTTCTTT.

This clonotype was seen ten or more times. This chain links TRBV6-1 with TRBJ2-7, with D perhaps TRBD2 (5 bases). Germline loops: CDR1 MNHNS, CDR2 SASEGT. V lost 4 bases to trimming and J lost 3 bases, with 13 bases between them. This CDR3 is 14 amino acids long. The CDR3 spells CASSGHFGVYEQYF. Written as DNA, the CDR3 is TGTGCCAGCAGTGGCCATTTCGGGGTCTACGAGCAGTACTTC.

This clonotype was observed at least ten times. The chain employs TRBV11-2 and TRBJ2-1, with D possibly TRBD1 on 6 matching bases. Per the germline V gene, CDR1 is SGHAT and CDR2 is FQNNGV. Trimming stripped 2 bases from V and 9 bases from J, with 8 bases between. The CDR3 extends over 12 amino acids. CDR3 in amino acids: CASSLQGFEQFF. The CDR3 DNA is TGTGCCAGCAGCTTACAGGGGTTTGAGCAGTTCTTC.

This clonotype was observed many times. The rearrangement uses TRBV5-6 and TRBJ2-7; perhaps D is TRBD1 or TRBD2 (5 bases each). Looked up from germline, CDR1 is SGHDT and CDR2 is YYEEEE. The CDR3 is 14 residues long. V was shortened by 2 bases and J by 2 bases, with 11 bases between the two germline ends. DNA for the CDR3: TGTGCCAGCAGCTTAGGGACCCAAGCCTACGAGCAGTACTTC. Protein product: CASSLGTQAYEQYF.

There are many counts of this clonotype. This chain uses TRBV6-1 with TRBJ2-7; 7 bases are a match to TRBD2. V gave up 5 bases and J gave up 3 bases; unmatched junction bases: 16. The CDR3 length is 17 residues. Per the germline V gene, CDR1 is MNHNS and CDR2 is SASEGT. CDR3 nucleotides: TGTGCCAGCAGTTATTCTCGTCCGGCCGGGAGGATCTACGAGCAGTACTTC. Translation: CASSYSRPAGRIYEQYF.

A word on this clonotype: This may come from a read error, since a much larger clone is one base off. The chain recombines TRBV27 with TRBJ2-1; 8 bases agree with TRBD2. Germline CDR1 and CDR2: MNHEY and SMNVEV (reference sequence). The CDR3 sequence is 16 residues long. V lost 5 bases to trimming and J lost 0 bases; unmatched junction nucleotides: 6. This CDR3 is CASSVSGVNSYNEQFF. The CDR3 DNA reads TGTGCCAGCAGTGTTAGCGGGGTGAACTCCTACAATGAGCAGTTCTTC.

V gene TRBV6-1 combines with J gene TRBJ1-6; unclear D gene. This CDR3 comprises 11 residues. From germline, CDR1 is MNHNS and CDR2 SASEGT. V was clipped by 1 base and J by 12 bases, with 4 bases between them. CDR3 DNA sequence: TGTGCCAGCAGTGAAGAGTTACCCCTCCACTTT. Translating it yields CASSEELPLHF.